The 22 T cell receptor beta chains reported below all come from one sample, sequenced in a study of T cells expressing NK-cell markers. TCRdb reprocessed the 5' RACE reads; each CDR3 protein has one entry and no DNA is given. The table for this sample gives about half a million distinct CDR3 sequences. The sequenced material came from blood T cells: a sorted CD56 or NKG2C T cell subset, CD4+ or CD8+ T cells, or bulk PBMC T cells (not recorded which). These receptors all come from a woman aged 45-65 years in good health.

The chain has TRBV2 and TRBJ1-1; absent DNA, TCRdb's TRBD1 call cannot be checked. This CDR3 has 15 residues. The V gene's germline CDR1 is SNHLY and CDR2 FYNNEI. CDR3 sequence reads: CASKNPLTPNTEAFF. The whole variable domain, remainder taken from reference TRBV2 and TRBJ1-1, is EPEVTQTPSHQVTQMGQEVILRCVPISNHLYFYWYRQILGQKVEFLVSFYNNEISEKSEIFDDQFSVERPDGSNFTLKIRSTKLEDSAMYFCASKNPLTPNTEAFFGQGTRLTVV.

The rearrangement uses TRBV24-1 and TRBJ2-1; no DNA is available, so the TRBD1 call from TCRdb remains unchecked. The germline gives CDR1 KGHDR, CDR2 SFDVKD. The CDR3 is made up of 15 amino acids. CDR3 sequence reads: CATSVGQGLRNEQFF.

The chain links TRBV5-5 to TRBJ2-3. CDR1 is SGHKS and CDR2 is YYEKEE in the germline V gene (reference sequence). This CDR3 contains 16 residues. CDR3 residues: CASSSGAVLVTDTQYF.

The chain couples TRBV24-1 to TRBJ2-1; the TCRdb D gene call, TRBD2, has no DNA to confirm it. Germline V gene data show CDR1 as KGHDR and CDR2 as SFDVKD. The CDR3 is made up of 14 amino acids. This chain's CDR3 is CATGPSGGSHEQFF.

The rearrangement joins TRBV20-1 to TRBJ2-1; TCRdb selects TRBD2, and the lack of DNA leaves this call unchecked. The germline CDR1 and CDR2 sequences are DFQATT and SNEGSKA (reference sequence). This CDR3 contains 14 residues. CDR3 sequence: CSASGLAGVDEQFF.

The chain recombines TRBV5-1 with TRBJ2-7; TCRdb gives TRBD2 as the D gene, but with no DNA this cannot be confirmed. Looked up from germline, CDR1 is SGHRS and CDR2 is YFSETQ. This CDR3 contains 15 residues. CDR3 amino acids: CASSLGGLGTYEQYF.

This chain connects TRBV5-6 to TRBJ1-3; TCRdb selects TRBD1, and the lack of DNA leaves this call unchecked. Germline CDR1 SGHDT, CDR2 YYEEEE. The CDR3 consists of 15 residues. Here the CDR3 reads CASSSNDRRGNTIYF.

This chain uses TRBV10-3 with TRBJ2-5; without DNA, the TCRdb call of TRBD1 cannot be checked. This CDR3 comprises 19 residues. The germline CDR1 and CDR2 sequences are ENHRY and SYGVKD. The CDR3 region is CAISESIGGGTGPEETQYF.

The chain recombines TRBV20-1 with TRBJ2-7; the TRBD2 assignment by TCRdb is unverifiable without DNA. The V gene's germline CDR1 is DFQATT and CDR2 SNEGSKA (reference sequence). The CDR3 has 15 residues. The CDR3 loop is CSAGTTSGGALEQYF.

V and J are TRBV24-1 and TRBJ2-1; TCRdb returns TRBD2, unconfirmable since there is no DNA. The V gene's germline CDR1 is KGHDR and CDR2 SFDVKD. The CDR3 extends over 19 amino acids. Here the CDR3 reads CATSDHLAGEGSSYNEQFF.

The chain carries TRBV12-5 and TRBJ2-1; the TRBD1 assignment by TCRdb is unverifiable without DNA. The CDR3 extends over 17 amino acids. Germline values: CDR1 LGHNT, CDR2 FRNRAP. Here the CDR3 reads CASGLVTGTGVDNEQFF. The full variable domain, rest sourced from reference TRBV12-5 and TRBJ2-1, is DARVTQTPRHKVTEMGQEVTMRCQPILGHNTVFWYRQTMMQGLELLAYFRNRAPLDDSGMPKDRFSAEMPDATLATLKIQPSEPRDSAVYFCASGLVTGTGVDNEQFFGPGTRLTVL.

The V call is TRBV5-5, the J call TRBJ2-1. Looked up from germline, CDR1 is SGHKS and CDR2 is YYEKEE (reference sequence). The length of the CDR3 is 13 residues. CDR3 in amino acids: CASSSGPFNEQFF.

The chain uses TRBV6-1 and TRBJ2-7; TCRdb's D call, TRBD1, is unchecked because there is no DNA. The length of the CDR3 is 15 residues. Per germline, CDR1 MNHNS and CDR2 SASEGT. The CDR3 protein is CASSEVGGPSLEQYF.

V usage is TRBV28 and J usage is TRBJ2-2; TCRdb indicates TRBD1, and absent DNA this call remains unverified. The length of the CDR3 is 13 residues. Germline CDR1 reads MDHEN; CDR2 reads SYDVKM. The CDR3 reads CASRGRWAGELFF.

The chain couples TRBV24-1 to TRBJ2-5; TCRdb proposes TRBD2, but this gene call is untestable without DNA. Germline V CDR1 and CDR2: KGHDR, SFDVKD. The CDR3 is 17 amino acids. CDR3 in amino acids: CATSPGASGRAQETQYF.

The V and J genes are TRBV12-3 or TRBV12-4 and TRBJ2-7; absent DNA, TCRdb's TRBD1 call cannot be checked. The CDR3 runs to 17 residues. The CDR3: CASSLRQGARASYEQYF.

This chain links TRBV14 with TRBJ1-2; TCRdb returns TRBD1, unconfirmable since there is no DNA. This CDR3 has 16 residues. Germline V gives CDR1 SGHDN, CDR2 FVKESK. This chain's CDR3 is CASSPLGTGLNYGYTF.

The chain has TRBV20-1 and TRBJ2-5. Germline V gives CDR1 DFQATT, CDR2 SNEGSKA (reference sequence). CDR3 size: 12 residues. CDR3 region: CSAILTSETQYF.

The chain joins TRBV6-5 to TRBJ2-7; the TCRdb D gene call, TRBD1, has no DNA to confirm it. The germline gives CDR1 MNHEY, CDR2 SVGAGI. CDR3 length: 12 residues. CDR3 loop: CASRRHSYEQYF.

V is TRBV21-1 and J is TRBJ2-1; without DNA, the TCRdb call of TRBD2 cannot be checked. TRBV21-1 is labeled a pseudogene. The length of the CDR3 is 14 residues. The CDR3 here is CASSGGGKANEQFF.

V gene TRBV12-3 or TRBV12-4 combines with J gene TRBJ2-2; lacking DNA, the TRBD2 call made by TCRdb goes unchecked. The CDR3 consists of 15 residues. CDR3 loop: CASSTGPPGTGELFF.

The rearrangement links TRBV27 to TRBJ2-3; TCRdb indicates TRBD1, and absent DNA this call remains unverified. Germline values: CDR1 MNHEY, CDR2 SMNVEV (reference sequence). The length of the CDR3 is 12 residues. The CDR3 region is CASSPTGLAQYF.